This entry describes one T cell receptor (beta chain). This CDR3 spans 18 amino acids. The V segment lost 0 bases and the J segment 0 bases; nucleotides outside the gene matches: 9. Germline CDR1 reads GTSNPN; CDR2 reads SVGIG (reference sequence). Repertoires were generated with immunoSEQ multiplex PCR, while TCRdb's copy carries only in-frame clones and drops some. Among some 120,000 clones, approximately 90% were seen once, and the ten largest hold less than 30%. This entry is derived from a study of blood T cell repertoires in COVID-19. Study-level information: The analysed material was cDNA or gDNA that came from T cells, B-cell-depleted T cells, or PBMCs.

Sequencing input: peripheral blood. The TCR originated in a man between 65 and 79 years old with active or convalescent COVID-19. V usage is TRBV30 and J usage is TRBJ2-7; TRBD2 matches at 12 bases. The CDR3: CAWSVRPQTSGSSYEQYF. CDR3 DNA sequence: TGTGCCTGGAGTGTTCGGCCCCAGACTAGCGGGAGCTCCTACGAGCAGTACTTC.